This T cell receptor (beta chain) emerged from a study of T-cell memory formation after mild COVID-19. The CDR3 has 15 amino acids. The germline V gene encodes CDR1 SQVTM and CDR2 ANQGSEA. V lost 2 bases and J 2 bases, leaving 15 bases between the germline ends. Using its own MiXCR run on the 5' RACE reads, TCRdb lists one record per CDR3 protein. The table includes about 320,000 distinct CDR3 sequences, 14% detected once. This clonotype was recorded a few times. The sample taken for sequencing was PBMCs or a T cell subset sorted from them (not recorded which). This rearrangement joins TRBV29-1 to TRBJ2-5; D might be TRBD1 or TRBD2, each matching 6 bases. This receptor was identified in a man younger than 35 who had mild COVID-19 (a few samples of this study predate the infection). Cell type and time point are not known. CDR3 sequence: CSVERGGGGQETQYF. The CDR3 coding sequence is TGCAGCGTTGAACGAGGGGGTGGAGGGCAAGAGACCCAGTACTTC.